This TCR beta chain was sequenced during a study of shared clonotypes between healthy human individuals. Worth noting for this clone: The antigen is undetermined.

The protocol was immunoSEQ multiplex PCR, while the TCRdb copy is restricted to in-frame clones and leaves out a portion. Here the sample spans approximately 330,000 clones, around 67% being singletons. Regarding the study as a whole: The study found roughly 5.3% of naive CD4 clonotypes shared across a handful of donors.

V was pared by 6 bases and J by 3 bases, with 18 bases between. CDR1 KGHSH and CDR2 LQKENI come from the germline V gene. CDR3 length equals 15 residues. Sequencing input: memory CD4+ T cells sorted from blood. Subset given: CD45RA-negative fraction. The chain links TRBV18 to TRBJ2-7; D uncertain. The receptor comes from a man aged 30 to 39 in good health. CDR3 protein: CASSSVVGIDYEQYF. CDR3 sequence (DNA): TGTGCCAGCTCCTCAGTCGTAGGAATCGACTACGAGCAGTACTTC.